These 12 T cell receptor beta chains were all obtained from the same sample, sequenced in a study of identical twins. TCRdb reprocessed the 5' RACE reads via MiXCR and lists one record per CDR3 protein. In the table there are under 300,000 distinct CDR3 sequences, around an eighth of which are singletons. What was sequenced was memory (CD45RO+) T cells sorted from blood. The receptors here all came from a woman aged 18-29 years in good health.

This rearrangement joins TRBV9 to TRBJ2-7, with 11 nucleotides matching TRBD2. The V gene end was trimmed by 3 bases and the J gene end by 9 bases; junction bases not matched to a gene: 14. The germline V gene encodes CDR1 SGDLS and CDR2 YYNGEE. The CDR3 has 16 residues. The CDR3 sequence: CASSATGTSGGPRQYF. The CDR3 region has the DNA TGTGCCAGCAGCGCAACCGGGACTAGCGGTGGCCCCCGGCAGTACTTC.

This clonotype was recorded many times. The V and J genes are TRBV4-3 and TRBJ2-1; TRBD2 matches 9 bases. The CDR3 runs to 17 residues. Germline loops: CDR1 LGHNA, CDR2 YSLEER. V lost 0 bases, J lost 4 bases, and 7 bases stayed unmatched. This CDR3 is CASSQDSSSGVYNEQFF. CDR3 coding DNA: TGCGCCAGCAGCCAAGATTCGTCTAGCGGGGTATACAATGAGCAGTTCTTC.

The CDR3 is CSVVIVDREGGGDIQYF. The CDR3 coding sequence is TGCAGCGTTGTTATAGTTGACCGGGAGGGCGGGGGGGACATTCAGTACTTC. This chain connects TRBV29-1 to TRBJ2-4, with TRBD2 matching 9 bases. V trimming: 4 bases; J trimming: 8 bases; junction bases outside the gene matches: 18. The germline V gene encodes CDR1 SQVTM and CDR2 ANQGSEA. The CDR3 spans 17 residues.

The chain joins TRBV20-1 to TRBJ2-5; TRBD1 agrees at 7 bases. Germline-derived CDR1 and CDR2 are DFQATT and SNEGSKA (reference sequence). This CDR3 comprises 15 residues. Losses at the gene ends were 6 bases for V and 2 bases for J; bases not matched to a gene: 12. The CDR3 reads CSATIRDRVQETQYF. CDR3 sequence (DNA): TGCAGTGCGACCATCCGGGACAGAGTACAAGAGACCCAGTACTTC.

The chain recombines TRBV7-2 with TRBJ1-1; 8 bases line up with TRBD1. The CDR3 covers 13 residues. V lost 5 bases and J lost 8; bases outside the gene matches: 7. Germline V gene lookup returns CDR1 SGHTA and CDR2 FQGNSA. In DNA, the CDR3 is TGTGCCAGCAGCCCGGGACAGGCCCGCGAAGCTTTCTTT. It translates to CASSPGQAREAFF.

The rearrangement links TRBV6-1 to TRBJ1-5, with 11 bases fitting TRBD1. V lost 6 bases and J lost 0; bases outside the gene matches: 7. The CDR3 length is 17 residues. CDR1 is MNHNS, CDR2 SASEGT, per germline. CDR3 in DNA: TGTGCCAGCAGCTTCGGGACAGGGGGGGATAGCAATCAGCCCCAGCATTTT. Residues: CASSFGTGGDSNQPQHF.

This clonotype has only a few counts. The gene calls are TRBV20-1 and TRBJ2-7, with TRBD2 identical over 8 bases. The CDR3 is made up of 12 amino acids. The germline V gene has CDR1 DFQATT and CDR2 SNEGSKA (reference sequence). The ends lost 3 bases at V and 7 bases at J; junction bases unmatched: 5. CDR3 in DNA: TGCAGTGCTAGTCGGGAGGGCCGGGAGCAGTACTTC. Translating gives CSASREGREQYF.

Remarks on this clonotype: A single base separates this from a much larger clone, so it may be a read error. CDR3 nucleotides: TGCGCCAGCAGCTTGGGACATGGCACTGGGGCCAACGTCCTGACTTTC. Amino acid sequence: CASSLGHGTGANVLTF. This chain connects TRBV5-1 to TRBJ2-6; D is uncertain. V lost 0 bases to trimming and J lost 2 bases, with 9 bases between them. In germline, CDR1 is SGHRS, CDR2 YFSETQ. CDR3 size: 16 residues.

This clonotype was observed a few times. The chain is built from TRBV29-1 and TRBJ2-1; no clear D gene. Germline V gene lookup returns CDR1 SQVTM and CDR2 ANQGSEA. V was pared by 2 bases and J by 4 bases, with 6 bases between. This CDR3 has 12 residues. Here the CDR3 reads CSVEPDYNEQFF. The CDR3 DNA is TGCAGCGTTGAACCTGATTACAATGAGCAGTTCTTC.

This chain joins TRBV20-1 and TRBJ2-4; D might be TRBD1 (5 bases). The CDR3 is 13 residues long. Trimming took 4 bases from V and 6 from J, leaving 13 bases between them. The germline CDR1 and CDR2 sequences are DFQATT and SNEGSKA (reference sequence). The CDR3 sequence is CSATGASPNIQYF. Written as DNA, the CDR3 is TGCAGTGCTACTGGGGCCTCCCCAAACATTCAGTACTTC.

The rearrangement joins TRBV15 to TRBJ2-1, with D possibly being TRBD2 (6 bases). Germline V lookup: CDR1 LNHNV, CDR2 YYDKDF (reference sequence). The CDR3 extends over 16 amino acids. The V end was cut by 3 bases, the J end by 1 base, with 13 bases between. DNA for the CDR3: TGTGCCACCAGCAGGGGCCGGGGGACTTCCTACAATGAGCAGTTCTTC. Translation gives CATSRGRGTSYNEQFF.

V gene TRBV5-1 combines with J gene TRBJ2-1, with 10 positions matching TRBD2. J gave up 8 bases and V 1 base, and 6 bases lay outside the gene matches. This CDR3 spans 15 amino acids. Germline loops: CDR1 SGHRS, CDR2 YFSETQ. The CDR3 loop reads CASSLPSGGRDEQFF. The CDR3 nucleotides read TGCGCCAGCAGCTTGCCTAGCGGGGGCAGGGATGAGCAGTTCTTC.